These T cell receptor beta chains were read from a single sample in a study of T cell responses to AZD1222 COVID-19 vaccine. Sequencing was performed with immunoSEQ multiplex PCR; in TCRdb, only in-frame clones are kept and a portion is missing. The sample shows fewer than 150,000 clones, 93% of them seen only once. The material was peripheral blood, obtained on day 0 of AZD1222 vaccination. The receptors shown here come from an adult in good health. CDR3s include the opening cysteine and the closing phenylalanine or tryptophan. The order of the fields is V gene, D gene, clone size, J gene, CDR3 protein, CDR3 DNA. D genes are given only for firm matches. Clone size is given for some rows only: seen once, a few or many times, or a class if the clone is expanded.

>TRBV9|-|-|TRBJ2-7
CASSVDSTLSYEQYF
TGTGCCAGCAGCGTAGACTCGACCTTATCCTACGAGCAGTACTTC
>TRBV2|-|-|TRBJ1-1
CASTGPGGNTEAFF
TGTGCCAGCACCGGGCCCGGAGGAAACACTGAAGCTTTCTTT
>TRBV18|-|once|TRBJ1-4
CASSPQTRNEKLFF
TGTGCCAGCTCACCACAGACGCGGAATGAAAAACTGTTTTTT
>TRBV18|-|few|TRBJ2-3
CASSLSGTSTDTQYF
TGTGCCAGCTCACTTTCCGGGACTAGCACAGATACGCAGTATTTT
>TRBV4-1|-|-|TRBJ2-5
CASSQVPVEETQYF
TGCGCCAGCAGCCAAGTGCCGGTCGAAGAGACCCAGTACTTC
>TRBV4-1|-|-|TRBJ2-1
CASSQAPDRSSYNEQFF
TGCGCCAGCAGCCAAGCCCCTGACCGAAGCTCCTACAATGAGCAGTTCTTC
>TRBV5-6|-|-|TRBJ2-2
CASSPEWTGELFF
TGTGCCAGCAGCCCTGAGTGGACCGGGGAGCTGTTTTTT
>TRBV2|-|-|TRBJ1-5
CASSDPSEYSNQPQHF
TGTGCCAGCAGTGACCCCTCCGAGTATAGCAATCAGCCCCAGCATTTT
>TRBV6-5|-|-|TRBJ1-2
CASSFFPVNYGYTF
TGTGCCAGCAGTTTCTTTCCGGTAAACTATGGCTACACCTTC
>TRBV3-1/TRBV3-2|-|-|TRBJ1-6
CASRGSYNSPLHF
TGTGCCAGCAGGGGCTCCTATAATTCACCCCTCCACTTT
>TRBV11-2|TRBD1|-|TRBJ1-6
CASSRDFDREDSPLHF
TGTGCCAGCAGCCGTGACTTTGACAGGGAGGATTCACCCCTCCACTTT
>TRBV7-9|TRBD2|-|TRBJ2-1
CASSLSSLAGGKYNEQFF
TGTGCCAGCAGCTTGTCGTCCCTAGCGGGGGGCAAGTACAATGAGCAGTTCTTC
>TRBV29-1|-|-|TRBJ1-4
CSASSSVATNEKLFF
TGCAGCGCCTCGTCGTCAGTTGCAACTAATGAAAAACTGTTTTTT
>TRBV15|-|-|TRBJ1-1
CATSTYTSEAFF
TGTGCCACCAGCACCTATACAAGCGAAGCTTTCTTT
>TRBV18|-|-|TRBJ1-1
CASSPRTSVIMNTEAFF
TGTGCCAGCTCACCCCGCACATCTGTTATCATGAACACTGAAGCTTTCTTT
>TRBV10-3|-|-|TRBJ1-5
CAIRPERGQPQHF
TGTGCCATCAGGCCAGAGAGGGGTCAGCCCCAGCATTTT
>TRBV30|-|-|TRBJ2-7
CAWREGPTYEQYF
TGTGCCTGGAGGGAGGGGCCCACCTACGAGCAGTACTTC
>TRBV5-6|-|once|TRBJ1-2
CASSSGGGGYTF
TGTGCCAGCAGCTCCGGCGGGGGAGGCTACACCTTC
>TRBV5-6|TRBD1|-|TRBJ1-3
CASSLFSLGTGYSGNTIYF
TGTGCCAGCAGCTTGTTTAGCCTTGGGACAGGGTATTCGGGAAACACCATATATTTT
>TRBV18|TRBD1|-|TRBJ1-2
CASSPGTGNGYTF
TGTGCCAGCTCACCTGGGACAGGGAATGGCTACACCTTC
>TRBV6-5|-|-|TRBJ2-1
CASYPRDSDNEQFF
TGTGCCAGTTACCCCCGGGACTCGGACAATGAGCAGTTCTTC
>TRBV27|TRBD1|-|TRBJ1-6
CASSLSPDRVYNSPLHF
TGTGCCAGCAGTTTATCCCCGGACAGGGTCTATAATTCACCCCTCCACTTT
>TRBV10-3|-|-|TRBJ1-5
CAISESNQPQHF
TGTGCCATCAGTGAGTCCAATCAGCCCCAGCATTTT
>TRBV15|-|-|TRBJ1-2
CATSPDSTYGYTF
TGTGCCACCAGCCCCGACTCTACATATGGCTACACCTTC
>TRBV10-3|TRBD2|-|TRBJ2-7
CAISQSGTSGPGHSYEQYF
TGTGCCATCAGTCAAAGTGGGACTAGCGGGCCCGGCCACTCCTACGAGCAGTACTTC
>TRBV9|-|-|TRBJ1-1
CASSVSFTNTEAFF
TGTGCCAGCAGCGTATCGTTCACCAACACTGAAGCTTTCTTT
>TRBV27|-|-|TRBJ2-3
CASTVGDTQYF
TGTGCCAGCACCGTGGGGGATACGCAGTATTTT
>TRBV5-1|-|-|TRBJ1-3
CASSFTQGGGNTIYF
TGCGCCAGCAGCTTCACACAGGGAGGTGGAAACACCATATATTTT
>TRBV9|-|-|TRBJ1-5
CASSVGAGLNQPQHF
TGTGCCAGCAGCGTAGGTGCAGGGCTAAATCAGCCCCAGCATTTT
>TRBV6-5|TRBD1|-|TRBJ1-2
CASSYSSGQGYGYTF
TGTGCCAGCAGTTACTCCTCGGGACAGGGCTATGGCTACACCTTC
>TRBV6-5|-|-|TRBJ1-5
CASRTGQNSNQPQHF
TGTGCCAGCAGGACGGGACAAAATAGCAATCAGCCCCAGCATTTT
>TRBV5-1|-|few|TRBJ2-7
CASSLGRGEQYF
TGCGCCAGCAGCTTGGGGCGGGGCGAGCAGTACTTC
>TRBV3-1/TRBV3-2|-|-|TRBJ2-1
CASSQDAYNEQFF
TGTGCCAGCAGCCAAGATGCATACAATGAGCAGTTCTTC
>TRBV7-2|TRBD1|-|TRBJ2-1
CAIPGTGVYNEQFF
TGTGCCATCCCCGGGACAGGGGTCTACAATGAGCAGTTCTTC
>TRBV15|-|-|TRBJ1-2
CATSGSGTQGLYGYTF
TGTGCCACCAGCGGAAGTGGGACCCAGGGACTCTATGGCTACACCTTC
>TRBV27|-|once|TRBJ1-2
CASSLQLGASYGYTF
TGTGCCAGCAGTTTACAATTGGGGGCCAGCTATGGCTACACCTTC
>TRBV15|TRBD1|-|TRBJ1-4
CATSRTRTGTEKLFF
TGTGCCACCAGCAGAACCCGGACAGGGACTGAAAAACTGTTTTTT
>TRBV9|-|-|TRBJ2-4
CASSVDGLLGDIQYF
TGTGCCAGCAGCGTAGATGGCTTACTGGGGGACATTCAGTACTTC
>TRBV5-6|TRBD2|-|TRBJ2-1
CASSFGLAGAYDEQFF
TGTGCCAGCAGCTTCGGACTAGCGGGTGCCTACGATGAGCAGTTCTTC
>TRBV3-1/TRBV3-2|-|-|TRBJ1-2
CASSQVTLNYGYTF
TGTGCCAGCAGCCAAGTCACCCTTAACTATGGCTACACCTTC
>TRBV3-1/TRBV3-2|-|-|TRBJ1-1
CASSQRYGTEAFF
TGTGCCAGCAGCCAAAGGTACGGGACTGAAGCTTTCTTT
>TRBV7-2|-|-|TRBJ1-5
CASSLEPGDQPQHF
TGTGCCAGCAGCTTAGAACCAGGGGATCAGCCCCAGCATTTT
>TRBV18|TRBD1|-|TRBJ2-7
CASSGRTGGLYEQYF
TGTGCCAGCTCGGGGAGGACAGGGGGCTTGTACGAGCAGTACTTC
>TRBV7-2|-|-|TRBJ1-1
CASSLLFEGNTEAFF
TGTGCCAGCAGCTTATTATTTGAGGGGAACACTGAAGCTTTCTTT
>TRBV12-3/TRBV12-4|TRBD1|-|TRBJ2-3
CASRTGNGDTQYF
TGTGCCAGCAGGACAGGGAATGGGGATACGCAGTATTTT
>TRBV20-1|-|-|TRBJ1-2
CSARDPETF
TGCAGTGCTAGAGATCCCGAAACCTTC
>TRBV4-1|TRBD1|-|TRBJ2-7
CASSQDPRIRDRRYEQYF
TGCGCCAGCAGCCAAGATCCCAGAATCCGGGACAGGAGGTACGAGCAGTACTTC
>TRBV18|-|-|TRBJ2-1
CASSPEVEGEQFF
TGTGCCAGCTCACCAGAAGTAGAAGGTGAGCAGTTCTTC